A selection of T cell receptor beta chains follows, all from one sample in a study of cytomegalovirus exposure and HLA in healthy donors. The method was immunoSEQ multiplex PCR; TCRdb's version includes in-frame clones alone and lacks a portion of them. The sample contains over 150,000 clones, approximately 86% of which appear only once. The sequencing sample was made of PBMCs. These receptors originate from a woman aged 18-29 years in good health and CMV-seronegative. Each CDR3 is given with its conserved first and last residue. The D gene is left open where the match is weak. Size values are once, few and many counts, or a class for expanded clones, and some rows have none.

abundance	v_gene	j_gene	d_gene	CDR3nt	CDR3aa
.	TRBV7-9	TRBJ2-7	.	TGTGCCAGCAGCTTAATAATCGGCCAGGCTGGCTACGAGCAGTACTTC	CASSLIIGQAGYEQYF
.	TRBV7-9	TRBJ1-2	TRBD1	TGTGCCAGCAGCTTCACAGGGGCAATCCTTCAGGGTGTCTATGGCTACACCTTC	CASSFTGAILQGVYGYTF
.	TRBV4-2	TRBJ2-1	.	TGTGCCAGCAGCCCATCCGGGACTCTCGACAATGAGCAGTTCTTC	CASSPSGTLDNEQFF
.	TRBV9	TRBJ1-1	.	TGTGCCAGCAGCCCGGATTCCGGGTGGAGCTTGAAAACTGAAGCTTTCTTT	CASSPDSGWSLKTEAFF
.	TRBV4-1	TRBJ1-1	.	TGCGCCAGCAGCCAAGGGGCCCGTTCGAACACTGAAGCTTTCTTT	CASSQGARSNTEAFF
.	TRBV12-5	TRBJ2-1	TRBD1	TGTGCTTCCTCCGGGACAGGGGGCCGCAATGAGCAGTTCTTC	CASSGTGGRNEQFF
.	TRBV2	TRBJ2-2	.	TGTGCCAGCAGGTCGGACAGAGACACCGGGGAGCTGTTTTTT	CASRSDRDTGELFF
.	TRBV9	TRBJ2-1	TRBD2	TGTGCCAGCAGCGTAAGGGGACTAGCTCAGGATGAGCAGTTCTTC	CASSVRGLAQDEQFF
.	TRBV9	TRBJ1-3	.	TGTGCCAGCAGCCCTGACGACGGCGCAGGCGGAAACACCATATATTTT	CASSPDDGAGGNTIYF
.	TRBV6-1	TRBJ1-1	TRBD1	TGTGCCAGCAGTGGACAGGGGGACGGAATGAACACTGAAGCTTTCTTT	CASSGQGDGMNTEAFF
.	TRBV29-1	TRBJ1-2	TRBD1	TGCAGCGTTGGATACAGGGGAAACGATGGCTACACCTTC	CSVGYRGNDGYTF
.	TRBV5-1	TRBJ1-1	.	TGCGCCAGCAGCTTGGATCCGCTCCAGACAGCTTCCACTGAAGCTTTCTTT	CASSLDPLQTASTEAFF
.	TRBV2	TRBJ2-5	TRBD2	TGTGCCAGCAGTGAAGAGCGGGGGCGGCTCCAAGAGACCCAGTACTTC	CASSEERGRLQETQYF
.	TRBV18	TRBJ1-2	.	TGTGCCAGCTCACCACTTAAGGCGGGGGACGGACCCTATGGCTACACCTTC	CASSPLKAGDGPYGYTF
.	TRBV10-3	TRBJ1-1	TRBD1	TGTGCCATCGGGGGGACAGGGAGTTCGGGTACTGAAGCTTTCTTT	CAIGGTGSSGTEAFF
once	TRBV19	TRBJ2-7	TRBD2	TGTGCCAGTAGTCACGCGGCGGGAGAGACCTACGAGCAGTACTTC	CASSHAAGETYEQYF
.	TRBV5-1	TRBJ1-4	TRBD1	TGCGCCAGCAGCACAATGCCCAGGGGGCCAGATGAAAAACTGTTTTTT	CASSTMPRGPDEKLFF
.	TRBV11-2	TRBJ1-5	.	TGTGCCAGCAGCTTGGGGGGAGATCAGCCCCAGCATTTT	CASSLGGDQPQHF
few	TRBV2	TRBJ2-7	.	TGTGCCAGTGGACTTACCTCCTACGAGCAGTACTTC	CASGLTSYEQYF
.	TRBV2	TRBJ1-6	TRBD1	TGTGCCAGCAGTGGGGACAGCCTTAATTCACCCCTCCACTTT	CASSGDSLNSPLHF
.	TRBV9	TRBJ1-2	.	TGTGCCAGCAACAGGGACGGAGCTAACTATGGCTACACCTTC	CASNRDGANYGYTF
.	TRBV7-8	TRBJ2-7	.	TGTGCCAGCAGCGTACGCACGGAAGCAGGTAGTAACTCCTACGAGCAGTACTTC	CASSVRTEAGSNSYEQYF
.	TRBV28	TRBJ1-2	.	TGTGCCAGCAGTTTAGGAGGGGCCGAGGGATATGGCTACACCTTC	CASSLGGAEGYGYTF
.	TRBV7-9	TRBJ1-1	TRBD1	TGTGCCAGCAGCCCCACCACAGGGGGTATTGAAGCTTTCTTT	CASSPTTGGIEAFF
.	TRBV7-2	TRBJ1-2	.	TGTGCCAGCAGCCCCCCCGGGGGGTCCTACTATGGCTACACCTTC	CASSPPGGSYYGYTF
.	TRBV5-4	TRBJ2-5	.	TGTGCCAGCAGCTTGAGACCCGGCCAAGGGGTTAAAGAGACCCAGTACTTC	CASSLRPGQGVKETQYF
once	TRBV15	TRBJ1-2	TRBD1	TGTGCCACCAGCAGTTGGAAGGGACAGCTCACGTATGGCTACACCTTC	CATSSWKGQLTYGYTF
.	TRBV6-5	TRBJ2-5	.	TGTGCCAGCAGGCCGCATCAGGTTAAACAAGAGACCCAGTACTTC	CASRPHQVKQETQYF
.	TRBV4-1	TRBJ1-2	TRBD1	TGCGCCAGCAGCCAAGAAGAACGAGGACAGGGGACAGGCACCTTC	CASSQEERGQGTGTF
.	TRBV19	TRBJ2-7	TRBD2	TGTGCCAGTAGTATGATGGCTAGCGGATCACTCTACGAGCAGTACTTC	CASSMMASGSLYEQYF
.	TRBV6-6	TRBJ1-2	.	TGTGCCAGCAGTCAGGGAGGGGGCTATGGCTACACCTTC	CASSQGGGYGYTF
.	TRBV29-1	TRBJ2-3	TRBD2	TGCAGCGTTGAAGCGGGAGCGGGAGTAGGAGATACGCAGTATTTT	CSVEAGAGVGDTQYF
few	TRBV4-2	TRBJ1-1	.	TGTGCCAGCAGCTTACAGGGCGACACTGAAGCTTTCTTT	CASSLQGDTEAFF
.	TRBV4-3	TRBJ2-7	TRBD2	TGCGCCAGCAGCCAAGGGGCCGGGACTACCTACGAGCAGTACTTC	CASSQGAGTTYEQYF
.	TRBV12-5	TRBJ2-3	.	TGTGCTAGTGGTTCCCAGGTTCCAGGAACGCAGTATTTT	CASGSQVPGTQYF
.	TRBV2	TRBJ2-7	TRBD1	TGTGCCAGCCTGATAAAACGGACAGGGGCCCATCTCTTGACCCCCTACGAGCAGTACTTC	CASLIKRTGAHLLTPYEQYF
.	TRBV9	TRBJ1-2	.	TGTGCCAGCAGCGTACAAGAGGGTGATGGCTACACCTTC	CASSVQEGDGYTF
few	TRBV19	TRBJ1-2	.	TGTGCCAGTACCCCAACAGGGACTAACTATGGCTACACCTTC	CASTPTGTNYGYTF
.	TRBV28	TRBJ1-1	.	TGTGCCAGCATTCCAGGGGCGTACTATGAAGCTTTCTTT	CASIPGAYYEAFF
.	TRBV27	TRBJ1-2	.	TGTGCCAGCAGTTTAGGGCGGGGGGCTGGCTACACCTTC	CASSLGRGAGYTF
.	TRBV7-3	TRBJ2-3	TRBD2	TGTGCCAGCAGCCCGCGGACTAGTAAGACAGATACGCAGTATTTT	CASSPRTSKTDTQYF
.	TRBV25-1	TRBJ1-1	TRBD1	TGTGCCAGCAGTGTAACAGGGGGCAGTACTGAAGCTTTCTTT	CASSVTGGSTEAFF
.	TRBV29-1	TRBJ2-7	.	TGCAGCGTTGTCCGGGACACCGACTGGGCCTACGAGCAGTACTTC	CSVVRDTDWAYEQYF
.	TRBV6-1	TRBJ2-7	TRBD2	TGTGCCAGCAGTGAAGTAATGGGCGGGGGGCCTTTCTTC	CASSEVMGGGPFF
.	TRBV5-1	TRBJ2-3	TRBD2	TGCGCCAGCAGTACCGCGCGGCGGGGGGGCACAGATACGCAGTATTTT	CASSTARRGGTDTQYF
.	TRBV7-9	TRBJ1-2	TRBD1	TGTGCCAGCAGCTTAGCGGGAGGACAGGGAAACTATGGCTACACCTTC	CASSLAGGQGNYGYTF
.	TRBV6-6	TRBJ2-7	TRBD1	TGTGCCAGCAGTTACGAGGGGGACAGAGACTACGAGCAGTACTTC	CASSYEGDRDYEQYF
.	TRBV27	TRBJ1-1	.	TGTGCCAGCAGACCCTATACAGGGCACACTGAAGCTTTCTTT	CASRPYTGHTEAFF
.	TRBV9	TRBJ1-3	.	TGTGCCAGCAGCGCGGACAGCTACTCTGGAAACACCATATATTTT	CASSADSYSGNTIYF
.	TRBV29-1	TRBJ1-2	.	TGCAGCGTCGCTACGGGACATACCGATGGCTACACCTTC	CSVATGHTDGYTF
.	TRBV5-1	TRBJ1-2	.	TGCGCCAGCAGCGCAGAGTCAGGGGCTAAGGGCTACACCTTC	CASSAESGAKGYTF
.	TRBV6-1	TRBJ1-1	.	TGTGCCAGCAGTGAAGTCTGGAGGGTTGAAGCTTTCTTT	CASSEVWRVEAFF
.	TRBV29-1	TRBJ2-1	.	TGCAGCGTGTCTCGAGGGCAGCAGTTCTTC	CSVSRGQQFF
.	TRBV30	TRBJ1-2	TRBD1	TGTGCCTGGACCTCGGGACAGTTCTATGGCTACACCTTC	CAWTSGQFYGYTF
.	TRBV9	TRBJ1-2	TRBD1	TGTGCCAGCAGCTTGTTCACAGGGGGCGTAGGCTACACCTTC	CASSLFTGGVGYTF
.	TRBV18	TRBJ2-7	.	TGTGCCAGCTCACCACGACGGGCCTACGAGCAGTACTTC	CASSPRRAYEQYF